These 8 T cell receptor beta chains were all obtained from the same sample, sequenced in a study of technical replicates of blood from several donors. The method was immunoSEQ multiplex PCR; TCRdb's version includes in-frame clones alone and lacks a portion of them. In the table there are more than 90,000 clones, 85% to 95% of which are singletons. Sequenced sample: T cells isolated from PBMCs. The source of these receptors is a human donor in good health.

In this sample, this clone turned up once. Here the CDR3 reads CASSYDRGNYNEQFF. The CDR3, as DNA: TGTGCCAGCAGCTATGACAGGGGAAACTACAATGAGCAGTTCTTC. The genes are TRBV7-9 and TRBJ2-1; TRBD1 aligns across 8 bases. The junction had 5 bases not matched to a gene; V was cut back by 4 bases and J by 3 bases. Germline V lookup: CDR1 SEHNR, CDR2 FQNEAQ (reference sequence). This CDR3 is 15 amino acids long.

CDR3 sequence: CASRRDGPDRTF. The CDR3, as DNA: TGTGCCAGCAGGCGGGACGGCCCCGATCGCACCTTC. This chain uses TRBV28 with TRBJ1-2; D may be TRBD1 (5 bases). CDR1 is MDHEN and CDR2 is SYDVKM in the germline V gene. The CDR3 is 12 amino acids. Trimming removed 6 bases at V and 13 bases at J, with 18 bases between.

The chain uses TRBV7-3 and TRBJ1-1, with no clear D. There are 16 residues in the CDR3. Looked up from germline, CDR1 is SGHTA and CDR2 is FQGTGA. The V and J ends lost 3 bases and 1 base respectively, with 15 bases between them. The CDR3, as DNA: TGTGCCAGCAGCTTTTCGGGTCTCGTCGCGAACACTGAAGCTTTCTTT. Protein product: CASSFSGLVANTEAFF.

This clone was recorded only once. The V and J genes are TRBV19 and TRBJ1-4, with TRBD1 matching 7 bases. The V and J ends lost 3 bases and 1 base, in that order; junction bases with no gene match: 8. Germline values: CDR1 LNHDA, CDR2 SQIVND (reference sequence). CDR3 length equals 17 residues. As DNA, the CDR3 is TGTGCCAGTAGTATCGAAGGGGGCGCAGGAACTAATGAAAAACTGTTTTTT. Protein: CASSIEGGAGTNEKLFF.

The chain couples TRBV19 to TRBJ1-1; 8 bases agree with TRBD1. The CDR3 loop spans 14 amino acids. V lost 4 bases and J lost 3; bases outside the gene matches: 4. Germline values: CDR1 LNHDA, CDR2 SQIVND (reference sequence). The CDR3 spells CASSTDRGHTEAFF. The CDR3 coding sequence is TGTGCCAGTAGTACCGACAGGGGCCACACTGAAGCTTTCTTT.

This chain connects TRBV6-1 to TRBJ1-1; 7 nucleotides align to TRBD1. Germline CDR1 MNHNS, CDR2 SASEGT. V trimming: 3 bases; J trimming: 0 bases; junction bases outside the gene matches: 13. CDR3 size: 18 residues. CDR3 residues: CASSDSTDRVSLNTEAFF. CDR3 DNA: TGTGCCAGCAGTGATTCGACCGACAGGGTCTCCTTGAACACTGAAGCTTTCTTT.

The chain is built from TRBV28 and TRBJ1-2; TRBD1 is a possible D gene (5 bases). V was pared by 7 bases and J by 2 bases, with 14 bases between. The V gene's germline CDR1 is MDHEN and CDR2 SYDVKM. The CDR3 length is 14 residues. The CDR3 bases are TGTGCCAGCACCTTTCCAGGGTGGAACTATGGCTACACCTTC. This sequence encodes CASTFPGWNYGYTF.

The chain is built from TRBV14 and TRBJ2-3; D remains unclear. V lost 0 bases, J lost 1 base, and 14 bases lay in between. The length of the CDR3 is 17 residues. CDR1 SGHDN and CDR2 FVKESK come from the germline V gene. The CDR3 DNA reads TGTGCCAGCAGCCAAGATCCAGTCTTCCTAGGCACAGATACGCAGTATTTT. As protein: CASSQDPVFLGTDTQYF.